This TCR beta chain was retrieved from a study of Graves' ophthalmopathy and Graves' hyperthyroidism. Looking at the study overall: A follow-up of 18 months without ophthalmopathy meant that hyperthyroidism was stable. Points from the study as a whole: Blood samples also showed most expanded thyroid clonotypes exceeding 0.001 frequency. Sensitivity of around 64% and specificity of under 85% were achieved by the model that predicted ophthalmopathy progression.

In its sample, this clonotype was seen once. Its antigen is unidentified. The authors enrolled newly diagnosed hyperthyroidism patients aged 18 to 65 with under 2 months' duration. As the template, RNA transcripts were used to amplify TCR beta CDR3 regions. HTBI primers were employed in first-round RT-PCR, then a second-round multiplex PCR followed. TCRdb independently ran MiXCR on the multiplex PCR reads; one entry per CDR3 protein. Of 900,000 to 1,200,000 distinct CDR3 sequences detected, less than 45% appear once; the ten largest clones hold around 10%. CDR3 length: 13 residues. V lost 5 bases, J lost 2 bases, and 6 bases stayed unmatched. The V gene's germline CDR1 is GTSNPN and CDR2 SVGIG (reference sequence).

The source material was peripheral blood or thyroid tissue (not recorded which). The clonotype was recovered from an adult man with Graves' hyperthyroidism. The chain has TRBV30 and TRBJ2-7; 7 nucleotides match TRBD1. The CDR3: CAWGNRGAYEQYF. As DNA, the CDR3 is TGTGCCTGGGGGAACAGGGGCGCCTACGAGCAGTACTTC. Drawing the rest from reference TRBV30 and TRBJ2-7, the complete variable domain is SQTIHQWPATLVQPVGSPLSLECTVEGTSNPNLYWYRQAAGRGLQLLFYSVGIGQISSEVPQNLSASRPQDRQFILSSKKLLLSDSGFYLCAWGNRGAYEQYFGPGTRLTVT.